These T cell receptor beta chains were read from a single sample in a study of glioma-infiltrating T cells after dendritic cell vaccination. The data were produced by immunoSEQ multiplex PCR, yet TCRdb's version contains in-frame clones alone and is incomplete. The table includes more than 95,000 clones, around 80% detected once. Specimen: blood, collected after dendritic cell vaccination. Receptors originate from a human donor with glioblastoma. Both conserved end residues are part of each CDR3. A D gene is named only where the DNA matches it firmly. Only part of the rows carry a size: once, few, many, or a class if the clone is expanded.

V gene: TRBV9; J gene: TRBJ2-1; clone size: .; D gene: TRBD1; CDR3 protein: CASSAAGTGGGEQFF; CDR3 DNA: TGTGCCAGCAGCGCCGCCGGGACAGGGGGGGGTGAGCAGTTCTTC
V gene: TRBV30; J gene: TRBJ2-2; clone size: .; D gene: TRBD2; CDR3 protein: CAWSVQAGSTGELFF; CDR3 DNA: TGTGCCTGGAGTGTACAAGCGGGGTCCACCGGGGAGCTGTTTTTT
V gene: TRBV29-1; J gene: TRBJ1-5; clone size: .; D gene: .; CDR3 protein: CSAGDVQPQHF; CDR3 DNA: TGCAGCGCGGGGGACGTTCAGCCCCAGCATTTT
V gene: TRBV5-1; J gene: TRBJ1-2; clone size: .; D gene: .; CDR3 protein: CASSESTGFGGYTF; CDR3 DNA: TGCGCCAGCAGCGAGAGCACAGGTTTCGGCGGCTACACCTTC
V gene: TRBV25-1; J gene: TRBJ1-1; clone size: .; D gene: TRBD1; CDR3 protein: CASTRPGTGGTEAFF; CDR3 DNA: TGTGCCAGCACGAGACCCGGGACAGGGGGCACTGAAGCTTTCTTT
V gene: TRBV27; J gene: TRBJ2-4; clone size: .; D gene: .; CDR3 protein: CASSRADWGLLKNIQYF; CDR3 DNA: TGTGCCAGCAGCCGAGCGGACTGGGGTCTTCTCAAAAACATTCAGTACTTC
V gene: TRBV19; J gene: TRBJ2-1; clone size: once; D gene: .; CDR3 protein: CASSQGGSYNEQFF; CDR3 DNA: TGTGCCAGTAGCCAGGGAGGATCCTACAATGAGCAGTTCTTC
V gene: TRBV4-2; J gene: TRBJ2-3; clone size: .; D gene: TRBD2; CDR3 protein: CASSQNVGGNTDTQYF; CDR3 DNA: TGTGCCAGCAGCCAAAATGTGGGGGGGAACACAGATACGCAGTATTTT
V gene: TRBV7-9; J gene: TRBJ1-1; clone size: .; D gene: .; CDR3 protein: CASSRLVLLVNTEAFF; CDR3 DNA: TGTGCCAGCAGCCGCTTGGTCCTACTCGTGAACACTGAAGCTTTCTTT
V gene: TRBV11-2; J gene: TRBJ2-3; clone size: .; D gene: .; CDR3 protein: CASSLEYSTDTQYF; CDR3 DNA: TGTGCCAGCAGCTTAGAGTATAGCACAGATACGCAGTATTTT
V gene: TRBV5-6; J gene: TRBJ2-6; clone size: .; D gene: .; CDR3 protein: CASSDSQSSGANVLTF; CDR3 DNA: TGTGCCAGCAGTGACAGCCAAAGCTCTGGGGCCAACGTCCTGACTTTC
V gene: TRBV27; J gene: TRBJ2-5; clone size: .; D gene: .; CDR3 protein: CASSFTGEETQYF; CDR3 DNA: TGTGCCAGCAGTTTCACGGGAGAAGAGACCCAGTACTTC
V gene: TRBV4-1; J gene: TRBJ1-3; clone size: .; D gene: .; CDR3 protein: CASSKLTPGVSGNTIYF; CDR3 DNA: TGCGCCAGCAGCAAACTCACGCCCGGGGTGTCTGGAAACACCATATATTTT
V gene: TRBV28; J gene: TRBJ2-1; clone size: .; D gene: TRBD2; CDR3 protein: CASSPSLAGPVGSEQFF; CDR3 DNA: TGTGCCAGCAGTCCGTCCCTAGCGGGCCCGGTCGGGAGTGAGCAGTTCTTC
V gene: TRBV5-4; J gene: TRBJ1-1; clone size: .; D gene: .; CDR3 protein: CASSLQLNTEAFF; CDR3 DNA: TGTGCCAGCAGCTTACAATTGAACACTGAAGCTTTCTTT
V gene: TRBV30; J gene: TRBJ1-5; clone size: .; D gene: .; CDR3 protein: CAWSLLEGQPQHF; CDR3 DNA: TGTGCCTGGAGTCTGCTGGAGGGTCAGCCCCAGCATTTT
V gene: TRBV5-1; J gene: TRBJ2-1; clone size: .; D gene: TRBD2; CDR3 protein: CASSLRLAGYNEQFF; CDR3 DNA: TGCGCCAGCAGCTTGAGGCTAGCGGGTTACAATGAGCAGTTCTTC
V gene: TRBV10-1; J gene: TRBJ1-1; clone size: .; D gene: TRBD1; CDR3 protein: CASRADRGTEAFF; CDR3 DNA: TGCGCCAGCAGGGCTGACAGGGGCACTGAAGCTTTCTTT
V gene: TRBV7-6; J gene: TRBJ2-5; clone size: .; D gene: TRBD2; CDR3 protein: CASSLRTSGQETQYF; CDR3 DNA: TGTGCCAGCAGCCTACGGACTAGCGGGCAAGAGACCCAGTACTTC
V gene: TRBV7-2; J gene: TRBJ1-1; clone size: .; D gene: TRBD1; CDR3 protein: CASSFRTGNTEAFF; CDR3 DNA: TGTGCCAGCAGCTTTAGGACAGGGAACACTGAAGCTTTCTTT
V gene: TRBV10-3; J gene: TRBJ2-5; clone size: .; D gene: TRBD1; CDR3 protein: CAISDLTGSGETQYF; CDR3 DNA: TGTGCCATCAGTGATCTGACAGGGTCCGGGGAGACCCAGTACTTC
V gene: TRBV4-2; J gene: TRBJ2-7; clone size: many; D gene: TRBD2; CDR3 protein: CASSHGLAREQYF; CDR3 DNA: TGTGCCAGCAGCCACGGACTAGCGAGGGAGCAGTACTTC
V gene: TRBV5-1; J gene: TRBJ2-7; clone size: few; D gene: .; CDR3 protein: CASSKMPGVSYEQYF; CDR3 DNA: TGCGCCAGCAGCAAGATGCCGGGAGTCTCCTACGAGCAGTACTTC
V gene: TRBV6-1; J gene: TRBJ2-7; clone size: .; D gene: TRBD1; CDR3 protein: CASSWTGGFYEQYF; CDR3 DNA: TGTGCCAGCAGCTGGACAGGGGGGTTTTACGAGCAGTACTTC
V gene: TRBV19; J gene: TRBJ2-7; clone size: .; D gene: TRBD2; CDR3 protein: CASSMDLAGAFGEQYF; CDR3 DNA: TGTGCCAGTAGTATGGACCTAGCGGGGGCCTTCGGCGAGCAGTACTTC
V gene: TRBV5-1; J gene: TRBJ2-1; clone size: .; D gene: .; CDR3 protein: CASSQGGLVGYNEQFF; CDR3 DNA: TGCGCCAGCAGCCAGGGGGGTTTGGTGGGATACAATGAGCAGTTCTTC
V gene: TRBV28; J gene: TRBJ2-3; clone size: .; D gene: .; CDR3 protein: CASTNPGEDTQYF; CDR3 DNA: TGTGCCAGCACCAATCCGGGGGAAGATACGCAGTATTTT
V gene: TRBV5-1; J gene: TRBJ1-1; clone size: .; D gene: .; CDR3 protein: CASRGPAGARVNTEAFF; CDR3 DNA: TGCGCCAGCAGGGGACCCGCAGGGGCGAGGGTAAACACTGAAGCTTTCTTT
V gene: TRBV18; J gene: TRBJ1-1; clone size: .; D gene: .; CDR3 protein: CASSPPGHKNTEAFF; CDR3 DNA: TGTGCCAGCTCACCACCGGGACACAAGAACACTGAAGCTTTCTTT
V gene: TRBV6-5; J gene: TRBJ2-2; clone size: .; D gene: TRBD2; CDR3 protein: CASRKAGGWSGELFF; CDR3 DNA: TGTGCCAGCAGAAAAGCGGGAGGGTGGAGCGGGGAGCTGTTTTTT
V gene: TRBV28; J gene: TRBJ2-3; clone size: .; D gene: .; CDR3 protein: CASRGHSTDTQYF; CDR3 DNA: TGTGCCAGCAGGGGGCACAGCACAGATACGCAGTATTTT
V gene: TRBV19; J gene: TRBJ1-4; clone size: .; D gene: .; CDR3 protein: CASSRTWREEKLFF; CDR3 DNA: TGTGCCAGTAGTAGGACATGGAGGGAAGAAAAACTGTTTTTT
V gene: TRBV6-6; J gene: TRBJ2-1; clone size: .; D gene: .; CDR3 protein: CASSRQPAYNEQFF; CDR3 DNA: TGTGCCAGCAGTCGACAGCCTGCCTACAATGAGCAGTTCTTC
V gene: TRBV28; J gene: TRBJ2-3; clone size: .; D gene: .; CDR3 protein: CASSLSHRYTDTQYF; CDR3 DNA: TGTGCCAGCAGCCTGTCTCATAGATACACAGATACGCAGTATTTT
V gene: TRBV19; J gene: TRBJ1-5; clone size: .; D gene: .; CDR3 protein: CASSIAQVYNQPQHF; CDR3 DNA: TGTGCCAGTAGTATAGCCCAGGTCTACAATCAGCCCCAGCATTTT
V gene: TRBV11-2; J gene: TRBJ2-5; clone size: .; D gene: .; CDR3 protein: CASSRTVQETQYF; CDR3 DNA: TGTGCCAGCAGTCGGACAGTTCAAGAGACCCAGTACTTC
V gene: TRBV5-4; J gene: TRBJ2-1; clone size: .; D gene: TRBD2; CDR3 protein: CASSSERGEGNEQFF; CDR3 DNA: TGTGCCAGCAGCTCTGAGCGGGGAGAGGGAAATGAGCAGTTCTTC
V gene: TRBV19; J gene: TRBJ2-3; clone size: .; D gene: TRBD2; CDR3 protein: CASRPVASGRDTQYF; CDR3 DNA: TGTGCCAGTAGGCCAGTGGCTAGCGGGAGGGATACGCAGTATTTT
V gene: TRBV27; J gene: TRBJ1-2; clone size: once; D gene: TRBD1; CDR3 protein: CASSIRQGLYGYTF; CDR3 DNA: TGTGCCAGCAGTATACGACAGGGTCTCTATGGCTACACCTTC
V gene: TRBV15; J gene: TRBJ2-7; clone size: .; D gene: .; CDR3 protein: CATSRDSLSASPREQYF; CDR3 DNA: TGTGCCACCAGCAGAGATTCTTTGTCAGCTAGCCCCCGCGAGCAGTACTTC
V gene: TRBV5-5; J gene: TRBJ2-3; clone size: .; D gene: .; CDR3 protein: CASSLGAGNTDTQYF; CDR3 DNA: TGTGCCAGCAGCTTGGGTGCGGGCAACACAGATACGCAGTATTTT
V gene: TRBV18; J gene: TRBJ1-6; clone size: .; D gene: TRBD1; CDR3 protein: CASSPWKSGQGNSPLHF; CDR3 DNA: TGTGCCAGCTCACCCTGGAAATCGGGACAGGGGAATTCACCCCTCCACTTT
V gene: TRBV18; J gene: TRBJ2-7; clone size: .; D gene: .; CDR3 protein: CASSPPPGSHEQYF; CDR3 DNA: TGTGCCAGCTCACCACCGCCAGGGTCCCACGAGCAGTACTTC
V gene: TRBV19; J gene: TRBJ2-3; clone size: .; D gene: .; CDR3 protein: CASKARYTDTQYF; CDR3 DNA: TGTGCCAGTAAAGCGCGATACACAGATACGCAGTATTTT
V gene: TRBV19; J gene: TRBJ1-2; clone size: .; D gene: TRBD1; CDR3 protein: CASSVDRGGGGYTF; CDR3 DNA: TGTGCCAGTAGTGTCGACAGGGGAGGAGGCGGCTACACCTTC
V gene: TRBV30; J gene: TRBJ1-1; clone size: .; D gene: .; CDR3 protein: CAWTGDLNTEAFF; CDR3 DNA: TGTGCCTGGACAGGGGATTTGAACACTGAAGCTTTCTTT
V gene: TRBV27; J gene: TRBJ2-1; clone size: .; D gene: TRBD2; CDR3 protein: CASSSLAGGPRNEQFF; CDR3 DNA: TGTGCCAGCAGTTCCTTAGCGGGGGGGCCGAGGAATGAGCAGTTCTTC
V gene: TRBV5-1; J gene: TRBJ1-2; clone size: .; D gene: .; CDR3 protein: CASSLTGAYGYTF; CDR3 DNA: TGCGCCAGCAGCTTGACAGGAGCCTATGGCTACACCTTC
V gene: TRBV20-1; J gene: TRBJ2-5; clone size: .; D gene: .; CDR3 protein: CSARQQETQYF; CDR3 DNA: TGCAGTGCTAGACAGCAAGAGACCCAGTACTTC
V gene: TRBV29-1; J gene: TRBJ2-1; clone size: .; D gene: .; CDR3 protein: CSVEGGWSSTYNEQFF; CDR3 DNA: TGCAGCGTTGAAGGAGGGTGGAGCTCCACCTACAATGAGCAGTTCTTC
V gene: TRBV19; J gene: TRBJ2-7; clone size: .; D gene: .; CDR3 protein: CASSIGTTSSYEQYF; CDR3 DNA: TGTGCCAGTAGTATAGGGACTACGTCTTCCTACGAGCAGTACTTC
V gene: TRBV18; J gene: TRBJ1-1; clone size: once; D gene: .; CDR3 protein: CASSPIRDTEAFF; CDR3 DNA: TGTGCCAGCTCACCAATTCGGGACACTGAAGCTTTCTTT
V gene: TRBV5-4; J gene: TRBJ2-1; clone size: .; D gene: .; CDR3 protein: CASSVTEYNEQFF; CDR3 DNA: TGTGCCAGCAGCGTGACAGAGTACAATGAGCAGTTCTTC
V gene: TRBV30; J gene: TRBJ2-5; clone size: .; D gene: .; CDR3 protein: CAWSESRETQYF; CDR3 DNA: TGTGCCTGGAGTGAATCCAGGGAGACCCAGTACTTC